The present T cell receptor (beta chain) was sequenced within a study of shared clonotypes between healthy human individuals. Study-level points and caveats: The study drew on few donors, limiting represented genetic and exposure-history diversity.

The protocol was immunoSEQ multiplex PCR, while the TCRdb copy is restricted to in-frame clones and leaves out a portion. The table lists a few million clones, roughly 95% of them singletons, with over 1.5% in the top ten. As concerns this clone: The antigen remains undetermined.

It was CD45RO-negative cells, positively selected for CCR7, that made up naive CD8 cells, with terminally differentiated effector memory CD45RA+ cells excluded. Donors, healthy HIV-negative adults, lacked recent acute infections or vaccinations. The sample taken for sequencing was naive CD8+ T cells from PBMCs. The clonotype was recovered from a man between 18 and 29 years old in good health. Some clones in this sample may be carry-over from other donors' samples.

The CDR3 DNA follows: TGTGCCAGCAGCTTTTTGGGTTCTTCGGATACGCAGTATTTT. Protein product: CASSFLGSSDTQYF. This chain joins TRBV13 and TRBJ2-3; D unresolved. Trimming removed 3 bases at V and 6 bases at J, with 13 bases between. Germline V gene data show CDR1 as PRHDT and CDR2 as FYEKMQ (reference sequence). CDR3 length: 14 amino acids. Based on the CDR3 plus reference TRBV13 and TRBJ2-3, the full variable domain is AAGVIQSPRHLIKEKRETATLKCYPIPRHDTVYWYQQGPGQDPQFLISFYEKMQSDKGSIPDRFSAQQFSDYHSELNMSSLELGDSALYFCASSFLGSSDTQYFGPGTRLTVL.